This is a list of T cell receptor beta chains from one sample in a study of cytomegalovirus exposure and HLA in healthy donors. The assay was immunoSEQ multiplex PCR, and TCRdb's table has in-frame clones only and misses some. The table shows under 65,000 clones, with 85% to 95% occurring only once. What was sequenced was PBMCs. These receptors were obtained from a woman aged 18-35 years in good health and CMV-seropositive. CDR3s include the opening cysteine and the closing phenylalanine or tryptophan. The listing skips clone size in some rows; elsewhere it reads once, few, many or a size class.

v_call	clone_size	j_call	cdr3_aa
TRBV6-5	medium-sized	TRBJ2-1	CASSYTSAANEQFF
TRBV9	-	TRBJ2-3	CASSPSSGGTDTQYF
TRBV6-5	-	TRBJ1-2	CASGRTGYGYTF
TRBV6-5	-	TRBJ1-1	CASSQNNRAHEAFF
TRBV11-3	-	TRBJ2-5	CASSSGAEETQYF
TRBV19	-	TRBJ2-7	CASSIDGGVTYEQYF
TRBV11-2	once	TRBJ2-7	CASSLDLMRLAGPYEQYF
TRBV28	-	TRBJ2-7	CASTRGGYEQYF
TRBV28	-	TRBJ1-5	CASRRQGVVNQPQHF
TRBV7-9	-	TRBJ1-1	CASSLSRALGTSTEAFF
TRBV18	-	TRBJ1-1	CASSRETEAFF
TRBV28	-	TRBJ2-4	CASSAQGAGGIQYF
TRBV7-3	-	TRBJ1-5	CASSSEDRGDQPQHF
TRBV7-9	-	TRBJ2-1	CASSFPGGSYNEQFF
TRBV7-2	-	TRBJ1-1	CASSLDKNTEAFF
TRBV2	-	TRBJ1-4	CAIKRGLGEKLFF
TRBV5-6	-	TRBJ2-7	CASHGTDYEQYF
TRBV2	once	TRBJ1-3	CASSEHGIGNTIYF
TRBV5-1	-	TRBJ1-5	CASSPGDRNQPQHF
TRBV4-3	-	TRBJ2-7	CASSQDVGGYYEQYF
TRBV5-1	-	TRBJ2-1	CASSWGLAGRNEQFF
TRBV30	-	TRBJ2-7	CAWSGLAGIYEQYF
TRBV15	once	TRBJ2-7	CATSGDRGFYEQYF
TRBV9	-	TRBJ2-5	CASSVGGGGGVTETQYF
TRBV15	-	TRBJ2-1	CATSRVGKWGLAGPEQFF
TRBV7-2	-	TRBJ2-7	CASSPQGGYEQYF
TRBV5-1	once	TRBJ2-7	CASSHKTTTISYEQYF
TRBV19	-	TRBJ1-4	CASSRDRVAEKLFF
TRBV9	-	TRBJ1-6	CASSMEGAANSPLHF
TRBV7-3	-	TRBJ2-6	CASSRQGSPGANVLTF
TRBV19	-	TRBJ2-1	CASTPSRQGYNEQFF
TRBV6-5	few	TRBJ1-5	CASSPRTVGDQPQHF
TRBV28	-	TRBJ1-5	CASSLRGKGQPQHF
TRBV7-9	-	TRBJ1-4	CASSLGRGNEKLFF
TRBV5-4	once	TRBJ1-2	CASSDSDRPNYGYTF
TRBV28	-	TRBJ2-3	CASRSGLAGGMGSADTQYF